The 31 T cell receptor beta chains reported below all come from one sample, sequenced in a study of T cells in women clearing cervical HPV infection. The table came from immunoSEQ multiplex PCR; TCRdb's copy has only in-frame clones and leaves some out. This listing includes fewer than 40,000 clones. Sample: blood buffy coat. The receptors shown here come from a woman between 18 and 75 years old with a cervical HPV16 infection that either progressed to CIN3+ or cleared (not recorded which).

On this clone: From the germline J gene comes the end of the CDR3, since the read stops 3 residues before it. The rearrangement uses TRBV7-2 and TRBJ2-3; D perhaps matches TRBD1 (5 bases). Trimming pared 6 bases from V and 8 bases from J, leaving 15 bases between. The CDR3 spans 13 residues. CDR1 and CDR2 (germline): SGHTA, FQGNSA. CDR3 DNA, as far as it was read: TGTGCCAGCAGTGGCGACAGTGCCCCTACG. Translation gives CASSGDSAPT. The complete CDR3 protein is CASSGDSAPTQYF.

About this clone: The DNA ends 3 residues before the CDR3 does, and the rest of the CDR3 is filled in from the germline J gene. The V and J genes are TRBV19 and TRBJ1-2, with D unresolved. The CDR3 extends over 15 amino acids. The germline gives CDR1 LNHDA, CDR2 SQIVND (reference sequence). This CDR3 reads CASSIPGNPYNDYTF. The covered CDR3 bases are TGTGCCAGTAGTATCCCGGGGAACCCCTACAATGAC.

Concerning this clone itself: The CDR3 end is not reached by the read, which stops 3 residues before it; the germline J gene fills it in. The chain links TRBV18 to TRBJ2-2; 7 bases are a match to TRBD1. This CDR3 contains 15 residues. Losses at the gene ends were 4 bases for V and 1 base for J; bases not matched to a gene: 3. Germline values: CDR1 KGHSH, CDR2 LQKENI. This CDR3 reads CASSLWDRNTGELFF. CDR3 DNA, as far as it was read: TGTGCCAGCTCACTATGGGACAGGAACACCGGGGAG.

Notes on this clone: The CDR3 end falls 3 residues outside the read, so it is completed with the germline J gene. The chain employs TRBV5-5 and TRBJ2-1, with 10 bases identical to TRBD2. The V and J ends lost 6 bases and 6 bases, in that order; junction bases with no gene match: 9. Germline CDR1 reads SGHKS; CDR2 reads YYEKEE (reference sequence). The CDR3 length is 15 residues. CDR3 sequence: CASTSGTSVFNEQFF. Incomplete CDR3 DNA: TGTGCCAGCACCTCCGGGACTAGCGTTTTCAATGAG.

About this clone itself: The read finishes 3 residues shy of the CDR3 end, and the germline J gene is used to complete it. This sequence joins TRBV20-1 and TRBJ2-4; 9 bases fit TRBD1. CDR1 is DFQATT, CDR2 SNEGSKA, per germline (reference sequence). With 1 base clipped from V and 0 bases from J, the junction kept 10 bases outside the gene matches. This CDR3 comprises 18 residues. Here the CDR3 reads CSARVVAGDRVAKNIQYF. The covered CDR3 bases are TGCAGTGCTAGAGTCGTGGCGGGGGACAGGGTAGCCAAAAACATT.

Notes on this clone: The CDR3 goes on 3 residues after the read ends, and that part is filled in from the germline J gene. The genes are TRBV30 and TRBJ1-2; D ambiguous. The CDR3 totals 13 residues. V lost 1 base and J lost 0, with 6 bases in between. CDR1 GTSNPN and CDR2 SVGIG come from the germline V gene (reference sequence). The CDR3 DNA, read in part, is TGTGCCTGGAGTGACATGTCTAACTATGGC. Translated: CAWSDMSNYG. In full, the CDR3 is CAWSDMSNYGYTF.

About this clone: From the germline J gene comes the end of the CDR3, since the read stops 3 residues before it. The chain is built from TRBV5-1 and TRBJ2-7; TRBD1 aligns across 9 bases. CDR3 size: 14 residues. Unmatched junction bases numbered 5, after V lost 4 bases and J lost 3 bases. Germline V gene lookup returns CDR1 SGHRS and CDR2 YFSETQ. Partial CDR3 DNA: TGCGCCAGCAGCCCAATGGGACAGGGCTACGAG. This sequence encodes CASSPMGQGYE. The CDR3, in full, reads CASSPMGQGYEQYF.

A note on this clone: The sequenced fragment ends 3 residues before the CDR3 boundary, so the rest is inferred from the germline J gene. The chain has TRBV18 and TRBJ2-4; 8 bases agree with TRBD1. There are 14 residues in the CDR3. Germline values: CDR1 KGHSH, CDR2 LQKENI. CDR3 DNA, as far as it was read: TGTGCCAGCTCACCACCGGACAGGGATAATGGT. Amino acids: CASSPPDRDNG. The entire CDR3 is CASSPPDRDNGQYF.

Concerning this clone: The DNA ends 3 residues before the CDR3 does, and the rest of the CDR3 is filled in from the germline J gene. This chain links TRBV20-1 with TRBJ1-4; D possibly corresponds to TRBD1 (6 bases). The length of the CDR3 is 15 residues. From germline, CDR1 is DFQATT and CDR2 SNEGSKA (reference sequence). With 3 bases removed from V and 1 base from J, the gap between germline ends came to 12 bases. The part of the CDR3 DNA that was read is TGCAGTGCTAGCAGGGGCCCGGGAACTAATGAAAAA. Encoded protein: CSASRGPGTNEK. The full CDR3 sequence reads CSASRGPGTNEKLFF.

Incomplete CDR3 DNA: TGTGCCAGCAGCTTCCAGGGGGCTATGTACAATGAC. It codes for CASSFQGAMYND. The entire CDR3 sequence reads CASSFQGAMYNDYTF. The chain joins TRBV7-9 to TRBJ1-2, with 8 nucleotides matching TRBD1. The read comes to an end 3 residues before the CDR3 does, leaving the germline J gene to fill in the end. Germline loops: CDR1 SEHNR, CDR2 FQNEAQ (reference sequence). CDR3 length: 15 amino acids.

Remarks on this clone: The read halts 3 residues ahead of the CDR3 end, with the missing end drawn from the germline J gene. The chain is built from TRBV2 and TRBJ2-4; the D gene is possibly TRBD1 (5 bases). Between the trimmed V and J ends, which lost 6 bases and 6 bases, there was a span of 12 bases. Looked up from germline, CDR1 is SNHLY and CDR2 is FYNNEI. The CDR3 is made up of 13 amino acids. The covered CDR3 bases are TGTGCCAGCAGCGACGGACAAATAAACATT. It is translated as CASSDGQINI. The entire CDR3 sequence reads CASSDGQINIQYF.

In regard to this clone: Read data end 3 residues before the CDR3 end; the end is taken from the germline J gene. The chain couples TRBV12-3 or TRBV12-4 to TRBJ2-2; a weak D match, TRBD1 (5 bases). This CDR3 has 13 residues. The V end was cut by 5 bases, the J end by 10 bases, with 14 bases between. The sequenced CDR3 bases are TGTGCCAGCAGTCGCCCGACAGTTTTGGAG. Its protein is CASSRPTVLE. The whole CDR3 is CASSRPTVLELFF.

CDR3 sequence reads: CASSPRLAASYEQYF. The part of the CDR3 DNA that was read is TGTGCCAGCAGCCCCCGACTAGCGGCCTCCTACGAG. The J gene is TRBJ2-7, the V gene TRBV7-2; 9 bases fit TRBD2. Read sequence stops 3 residues before the CDR3 end, and the germline J gene provides the missing end. Germline assignment: CDR1 SGHTA and CDR2 FQGNSA. V dropped 5 bases and J dropped 0; count of bases not matched to a gene: 5. The CDR3 extends over 15 amino acids.

CDR3 residues: CARPFRDTHDISNQPQHF. The DNA read from the CDR3 is TGTGCCAGACCTTTCCGGGACACGCATGATATTAGCAATCAGCCC. The chain has TRBV5-3 and TRBJ1-5, with D possibly matching TRBD1 (6 bases). The DNA ends 3 residues before the CDR3 does, and the rest of the CDR3 is filled in from the germline J gene. TRBV5-3 is placed among ORFs of uncertain function. Trimming stripped 7 bases from V and 0 bases from J, with 23 bases between. There are 18 residues in the CDR3.

Worth noting for this clone: The sequenced fragment ends 3 residues before the CDR3 boundary, so the rest is inferred from the germline J gene. The genes are TRBV20-1 and TRBJ2-3, with 12 bases that match TRBD2. The CDR3 length is 15 residues. From germline, CDR1 is DFQATT and CDR2 SNEGSKA (reference sequence). CDR3 protein: CSATTSGRTLETQYF. The sequenced part of the CDR3 DNA is TGCAGTGCTACAACTAGCGGGAGGACCTTAGAGACG.

As concerns this clone: The observed sequence ends 3 residues before the CDR3 terminus, with the missing tail filled in from the germline J gene. The chain combines TRBV20-1 with TRBJ2-3; D uncertain. Germline CDR1 DFQATT, CDR2 SNEGSKA (reference sequence). The CDR3 extends over 14 amino acids. Incomplete CDR3 DNA: TGCAGTGCTAGCTTGGGTAATAGCAATCAGCCG. This gives the protein CSASLGNSNQP. The whole CDR3 reads CSASLGNSNQPQYF.

On this clone itself: Coverage ceases 3 residues before the CDR3 finishes, and the germline J gene fills in the end. The chain joins TRBV20-1 to TRBJ2-7, with D maybe TRBD1 (6 bases). V lost 6 bases and J 1 base, leaving 19 bases between the germline ends. The CDR3 has 15 residues. Germline V gene lookup returns CDR1 DFQATT and CDR2 SNEGSKA (reference sequence). CDR3 DNA (partial): TGCAGTGCAGCCATGGGACATTCGGGGTCCTACGAG. Its translation: CSAAMGHSGSYE. The entire CDR3 reads CSAAMGHSGSYEQYF.

Turning to this clone: The CDR3 end is not reached by the read, which stops 3 residues before it; the germline J gene fills it in. This chain connects TRBV20-1 to TRBJ2-1; 16 bases align to TRBD2. CDR3 length: 17 residues. Trimming removed 6 bases from V and 3 bases from J; junction bases left unmatched: 8. CDR1 and CDR2 (germline): DFQATT, SNEGSKA (reference sequence). The CDR3 spells CSAHGTSGRGSYNEQFF. CDR3 bases read: TGCAGTGCCCACGGGACTAGCGGGAGGGGTAGCTACAATGAG.

As to this clone: The read gets to within 3 residues of the CDR3 end, and the germline J gene fills in the rest. The genes are TRBV7-9 and TRBJ1-6; the match to TRBD1 covers 7 bases. Germline-derived CDR1 and CDR2 are SEHNR and FQNEAQ (reference sequence). V shed 5 bases and J 7 bases; nucleotides not matched to a gene: 5. The CDR3 sequence is 14 residues long. CDR3 DNA (partial): TGTGCCAGCAGCCTGGGACAGCGAAATTCACCC. This gives the protein CASSLGQRNSP. The full CDR3 protein reads CASSLGQRNSPLHF.

A word on this clone: With the read ending 3 residues before the CDR3 end, the germline J gene is used to fill in that end. The rearrangement uses TRBV18 and TRBJ1-1; 7 positions agree with TRBD1. Per germline, CDR1 KGHSH and CDR2 LQKENI. V gave up 3 bases and J gave up 1 base; unmatched junction bases: 5. The CDR3 consists of 15 residues. The CDR3: CASSPWDRTNTEAFF. The covered CDR3 bases are TGTGCCAGCTCACCTTGGGACAGAACGAACACTGAA.

A word on this clone: Read data end 3 residues before the CDR3 end; the end is taken from the germline J gene. J is TRBJ2-4 and V is TRBV19; D perhaps matches TRBD2 (5 bases). Germline CDR1 reads LNHDA; CDR2 reads SQIVND (reference sequence). The CDR3 sequence is 15 residues long. The sequenced CDR3 bases are TGTGCCAGTAGTATGTGGGTGCGGGCAGACTATGGT. The encoded protein is CASSMWVRADYG. The entire CDR3 protein is CASSMWVRADYGQYF.

In regard to this clone: The read ends 3 residues before the CDR3 terminus; that terminus is restored from the germline J gene. The gene calls are TRBV6-2 or TRBV6-3 and TRBJ1-5; 8 nucleotides line up with TRBD1. This CDR3 region has 16 residues. J lost 6 bases, V lost 4 bases, and 11 bases had no gene match. Germline lookup yields CDR1 MNHEY and CDR2 SVGEGT. The CDR3 bases that were read are TGTGCCAGCAGTTTCTCCGGGACAGGATTAAGTCAGCCC. Encoded protein: CASSFSGTGLSQP. From start to end, the CDR3 is CASSFSGTGLSQPQHF.

Points on this clone: The DNA ends 3 residues before the CDR3 does, and the rest of the CDR3 is filled in from the germline J gene. The V and J genes are TRBV28 and TRBJ2-1, with 9 bases fitting TRBD2. Trimming took 1 base from V and 8 from J; bases not matched to a gene: 9. Germline V gives CDR1 MDHEN, CDR2 SYDVKM. The CDR3 consists of 16 residues. Incomplete CDR3 DNA: TGTGCCAGCAGTTTATTTGCGGGGGGGTTGATCGATGAG. Translating it yields CASSLFAGGLIDE. The whole CDR3 sequence reads CASSLFAGGLIDEQFF.

For this clone: The read ends 3 residues before the CDR3 terminus; that terminus is restored from the germline J gene. This chain joins TRBV2 and TRBJ2-1; D perhaps matches TRBD1 (6 bases). CDR1 is SNHLY and CDR2 is FYNNEI in the germline V gene. The V gene lost 7 bases and the J gene lost 5 bases, with 12 bases spanning the gap. The CDR3 loop spans 13 amino acids. This CDR3 reads CASKGVLDNEQFF. The DNA read from the CDR3 is TGTGCCAGCAAGGGGGTTTTGGACAATGAG. Full variable domain (missing parts from reference TRBV2 and TRBJ2-1): EPEVTQTPSHQVTQMGQEVILRCVPISNHLYFYWYRQILGQKVEFLVSFYNNEISEKSEIFDDQFSVERPDGSNFTLKIRSTKLEDSAMYFCASKGVLDNEQFFGPGTRLTVL.

In regard to this clone: The read stops 3 residues short of the end of the CDR3; the missing end is completed from the germline J gene. V usage is TRBV18 and J usage is TRBJ1-2, with D unclear. CDR3 length: 14 residues. Germline V gene lookup returns CDR1 KGHSH and CDR2 LQKENI. Incomplete CDR3 DNA: TGTGCCAGCTCACCGAGCGGAGGAAACTACGAC. Its protein is CASSPSGGNYD. In full, the CDR3 is CASSPSGGNYDYTF.

Concerning this clone: From the germline J gene comes the end of the CDR3, since the read stops 3 residues before it. This sequence joins TRBV19 and TRBJ2-2; 12 bases are shared with TRBD2. The V gene end was trimmed by 7 bases and the J gene end by 5 bases; junction bases not matched to a gene: 5. The CDR3 extends over 15 amino acids. The germline CDR1 and CDR2 sequences are LNHDA and SQIVND (reference sequence). The chain's CDR3 is CASTLAGGSTGELFF. The sequenced CDR3 bases are TGTGCCAGTACCCTAGCGGGAGGGAGTACCGGGGAG.

In the case of this clone: The CDR3 goes on 3 residues after the read ends, and that part is filled in from the germline J gene. The V gene is TRBV5-4, the J gene TRBJ2-7; 10 bases line up with TRBD1. Germline lookup yields CDR1 SGHNT and CDR2 YYREEE (reference sequence). The length of the CDR3 is 15 residues. Trimming at V came to 4 bases and at J to 0 bases, leaving 4 bases not matched to a gene. CDR3 loop: CASSLGQGSSYEQYF. The covered CDR3 bases are TGTGCCAGCAGCCTGGGACAGGGGAGCTCCTACGAG.

As to this clone: Read data end 3 residues before the CDR3 end; the end is taken from the germline J gene. V is TRBV2 and J is TRBJ1-6; 8 bases map to TRBD1. The CDR3 covers 13 residues. The V gene's germline CDR1 is SNHLY and CDR2 FYNNEI. Unmatched junction bases numbered 0, after V lost 3 bases and J lost 8 bases. The covered CDR3 bases are TGTGCCAGCAGTGACAGGGGGCATTCACCC. It codes for CASSDRGHSP. Given in full, the CDR3 is CASSDRGHSPLHF.

As regards this clone: The read is 3 residues too short to cover the CDR3 end, so that end is filled in from the germline J gene. The rearrangement joins TRBV18 to TRBJ2-7, with TRBD2 matching 9 bases. Germline CDR1 is KGHSH and CDR2 is LQKENI. V trimming: 4 bases; J trimming: 5 bases; junction bases outside the gene matches: 6. This CDR3 region has 14 residues. CDR3 DNA (partial): TGTGCCAGCTCACTAGCGGGAGTTTTCCACGAG. Amino acids: CASSLAGVFHE. The CDR3 in its entirety is CASSLAGVFHEQYF. Supplemented by reference TRBV18 and TRBJ2-7, the full variable domain reads NAGVMQNPRHLVRRRGQEARLRCSPMKGHSHVYWYRQLPEEGLKFMVYLQKENIIDESGMPKERFSAEFPKEGPSILRIQQVVRGDSAAYFCASSLAGVFHEQYFGPGTRLTVT.

A word on this clone: The CDR3 end lies 3 residues beyond the end of the read and is filled in from the germline J gene. The same CDR3 arises from other DNA sequences in this sample as well. The chain uses TRBV30 and TRBJ2-3; no reliable D call. The CDR3 contains 13 residues. Germline CDR1 is GTSNPN and CDR2 is SVGIG (reference sequence). V lost 0 bases and J 1 base, leaving 5 bases between the germline ends. CDR3 sequence reads: CAWSVLGTDTQYF. CDR3 DNA (partial): TGTGCCTGGAGTGTACTGGGCACAGATACG.

Concerning this clone: From the germline J gene comes the end of the CDR3, since the read stops 3 residues before it. The gene calls are TRBV20-1 and TRBJ2-7; D may be TRBD1 (6 bases). CDR3 length equals 14 residues. V was clipped by 2 bases and J by 3 bases, with 14 bases between them. Germline V CDR1 and CDR2: DFQATT, SNEGSKA (reference sequence). This CDR3 reads CSARSRTELYEQYF. The sequenced CDR3 bases are TGCAGTGCTAGATCGAGGACAGAGCTCTACGAG.